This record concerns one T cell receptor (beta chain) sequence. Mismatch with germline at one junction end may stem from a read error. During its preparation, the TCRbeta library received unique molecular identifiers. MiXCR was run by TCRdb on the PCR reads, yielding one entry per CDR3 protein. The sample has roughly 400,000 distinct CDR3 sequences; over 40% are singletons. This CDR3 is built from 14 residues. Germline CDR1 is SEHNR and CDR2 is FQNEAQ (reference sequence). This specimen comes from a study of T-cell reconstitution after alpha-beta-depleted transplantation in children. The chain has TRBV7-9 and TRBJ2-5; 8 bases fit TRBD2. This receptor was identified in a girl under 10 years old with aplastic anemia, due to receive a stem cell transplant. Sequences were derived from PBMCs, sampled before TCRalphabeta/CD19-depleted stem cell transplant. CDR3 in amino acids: CASSVAGNQETQYF. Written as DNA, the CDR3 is TGTGCCAGCAGCGTAGCGGGGAACCAAGAGACCCAGTACTTC.